A single sample is the source of the 30 T cell receptor beta chains below, sequenced in a study of human T cells and chemical hapten exposure. Stated treatment: therapeutic diphenylcyclopropenone sensitization with weekly scalp DPC. Library preparation tagged each individual cDNA molecule with a unique molecular identifier. TCRdb independently ran MiXCR on the reads; one entry per CDR3 protein. Counted here are around 5,000 distinct CDR3 sequences, approximately 60% occurring once; the ten biggest clones make up 4%. The sequencing used whole blood, collected before DPC sensitization or 2, 6, or about 24 weeks after (not recorded which). The source of these receptors is an adult with alopecia areata. Some clones in this sample may be carry-over from other donors' samples. This table probably holds off-target reads from a library built for another chain.

V usage is TRBV3-1 and J usage is TRBJ2-7; a weak D match, TRBD2 (6 bases). This CDR3 spans 17 amino acids. Germline V gene sequence: CDR1 LGHDT, CDR2 YNNKEL (reference sequence). V shed 3 bases and J shed 2 bases, with 20 bases lying between them. CDR3: CASSHIYSGLLAYEQYF. Here the CDR3 DNA reads TGTGCCAGCAGCCATATATACTCGGGACTCCTTGCCTACGAGCAGTACTTC.

V gene TRBV14 combines with J gene TRBJ2-3, with D hard to call. The germline V gene encodes CDR1 SGHDN and CDR2 FVKESK. V was clipped by 4 bases and J by 2 bases, with 13 bases between them. The CDR3 has 15 residues. The CDR3 reads CASSRPTGHTDTQYF. The CDR3 bases are TGTGCCAGCAGCCGACCGACGGGCCACACAGATACGCAGTATTTT.

The chain is built from TRBV20-1 and TRBJ2-3; 8 nucleotides match TRBD2. The CDR3 is 15 residues long. V dropped 6 bases and J dropped 8; count of bases not matched to a gene: 16. The germline V gene has CDR1 DFQATT and CDR2 SNEGSKA (reference sequence). The CDR3: CSADPSGSGVGTQYF. CDR3 sequence (DNA): TGCAGTGCCGATCCAAGCGGGAGTGGGGTTGGTACGCAGTATTTT.

This clonotype appeared once. Sequence at one end of the junction differs from germline and may be a read error. The chain employs TRBV7-7 and TRBJ2-3; 12 positions match TRBD2. Germline CDR1 and CDR2: SSHAT and FNYEAQ (reference sequence). The length of the CDR3 is 16 residues. The CDR3 DNA follows: TGTGCTAGCAGCCCTCGACTAGCGGGAGCGACAGATACGCAGTATTTT. This sequence encodes CASSPRLAGATDTQYF. Using reference TRBV7-7 and TRBJ2-3 for the parts outside the CDR3, the full variable domain is GAGVSQSPRYKVTKRGQDVTLRCDPISSHATLYWYQQALGQGPEFLTYFNYEAQPDKSGLPSDRFSAERPEGSISTLTIQRTEQRDSAMYRCASSPRLAGATDTQYFGPGTRLTVL.

This clonotype was observed once. The chain combines TRBV25-1 with TRBJ2-7; 9 nucleotides line up with TRBD1. With 7 bases clipped from V and 5 bases from J, the junction kept 3 bases outside the gene matches. The CDR3 length is 12 residues. Germline-derived CDR1 and CDR2 are MGHDK and SYGVNS. CDR3 sequence (DNA): TGTGCCAGCAAGGACAGGGGCCACGAGCAGTACTTC. As protein: CASKDRGHEQYF.

The chain employs TRBV14 and TRBJ2-4, with D maybe TRBD1 (6 bases). The CDR3 spans 11 residues. V lost 4 bases and J lost 10, with 8 bases in between. Germline V gene lookup returns CDR1 SGHDN and CDR2 FVKESK. CDR3 sequence: CASSPDRIQYF. The CDR3 nucleotides are TGTGCCAGCAGCCCGGACAGAATTCAGTACTTC.

The chain links TRBV4-2 to TRBJ2-1, with D perhaps matching TRBD2 (5 bases). The CDR3 covers 12 residues. Trimming pared 2 bases from V and 7 bases from J, leaving 6 bases between. Germline V gene sequence: CDR1 LGHNA, CDR2 YNFKEQ. In nucleotides, the CDR3 is TGTGCCAGCAGCCAACTAGCAAATGAGCAGTTCTTC. Its protein product is CASSQLANEQFF.

Concerning this clonotype itself: At one boundary the junction diverges from the germline segment, which might be a read error. This chain links TRBV7-7 with TRBJ2-2; D not resolved. This CDR3 has 12 residues. In germline, CDR1 is SSHAT, CDR2 FNYEAQ (reference sequence). The CDR3 sequence: CASSPRTGELFF. DNA of the CDR3: TGTGCTAGCAGCCCCCGGACCGGGGAGCTGTTTTTT.

This sequence joins TRBV6-5 and TRBJ2-7, with D possibly being TRBD2 (5 bases). The CDR3 length is 12 residues. V dropped 6 bases and J dropped 8 bases, with 14 bases sitting between them. Per germline, CDR1 MNHEY and CDR2 SVGAGI. The CDR3 bases are TGTGCCAGCAGCCTATATCGAGGGAAGCAGTACTTC. Amino acid sequence: CASSLYRGKQYF.

This clonotype has only a few counts. The rearrangement joins TRBV7-2 to TRBJ2-2; D gene uncertain. This CDR3 is built from 14 residues. Germline V gene data show CDR1 as SGHTA and CDR2 as FQGNSA. Deletions cut 4 bases from V and 2 bases from J, with 8 bases between. The CDR3 region has the DNA TGTGCCAGCAGCTCCCCCCCAAACACCGGGGAGCTGTTTTTT. Translated: CASSSPPNTGELFF.

The genes are TRBV11-2 and TRBJ2-7, with 11 bases aligning to TRBD2. This CDR3 region has 11 residues. V was clipped by 5 bases and J by 12 bases; unmatched bases: 3. Germline lookup yields CDR1 SGHAT and CDR2 FQNNGV. DNA of the CDR3: TGTGCCAGCAGCCTGGGACTAGCGGCGTACTTC. It specifies CASSLGLAAYF.

The rearrangement uses TRBV20-1 and TRBJ2-3; 9 nucleotides align to TRBD2. V lost 3 bases, J lost 7 bases, and 8 bases stayed unmatched. This CDR3 region has 14 residues. CDR1 is DFQATT and CDR2 is SNEGSKA in the germline V gene (reference sequence). Here the CDR3 reads CSARTSSGSYTQYF. The CDR3 DNA reads as TGCAGTGCTAGGACCAGTAGCGGGAGTTATACGCAGTATTTT.

The rearrangement uses TRBV20-1 and TRBJ2-1; 11 bases map to TRBD2. The CDR3 has 17 amino acids. Germline V gene lookup returns CDR1 DFQATT and CDR2 SNEGSKA (reference sequence). V was pared by 3 bases and J by 0 bases, with 7 bases of the junction left unmatched. The CDR3 nucleotides read TGCAGTGCTAGGGGGCTAGCGGGAGGAAGCTCCTACAATGAGCAGTTCTTC. Translation: CSARGLAGGSSYNEQFF.

The chain carries TRBV29-1 and TRBJ2-3; no clear D. Germline values: CDR1 SQVTM, CDR2 ANQGSEA. Trimming took off 3 bases at V and 8 bases at J, with 15 bases between the two ends. The CDR3 covers 13 residues. The CDR3 region has the DNA TGCAGCGTTGATCCCTCGACCCCTATTACGCAGTATTTT. Its protein is CSVDPSTPITQYF.

The rearrangement uses TRBV20-1 and TRBJ1-2; weak D call: TRBD1 (6 bases). Germline V lookup: CDR1 DFQATT, CDR2 SNEGSKA (reference sequence). CDR3 length equals 13 residues. The V end was cut by 1 base, the J end by 3 bases, with 9 bases between. CDR3 coding DNA: TGCAGTGCTAGAGTGAAGGGGGACTATGGCTACACCTTC. Translating gives CSARVKGDYGYTF.

The CDR3 region is CASSLRVGLSSYEQYF. Here the CDR3 DNA reads TGCGCCAGCAGCTTGAGAGTCGGACTGAGCTCCTACGAGCAGTACTTC. The rearrangement joins TRBV5-1 to TRBJ2-7, with D perhaps matching TRBD2 (5 bases). There are 16 residues in the CDR3. Germline-derived CDR1 and CDR2 are SGHRS and YFSETQ. Trimming removed 1 base from V and 0 bases from J, with 14 bases in between.

The chain has TRBV5-1 and TRBJ2-3; no reliable D call. Germline CDR1 reads SGHRS; CDR2 reads YFSETQ. The CDR3 runs to 13 residues. Between the trimmed V and J ends, which lost 0 bases and 1 base, there was a span of 3 bases. CDR3 sequence (DNA): TGCGCCAGCAGCTTGGCCGGCACAGATACGCAGTATTTT. Protein: CASSLAGTDTQYF.

This clonotype was seen once. CDR3 in amino acids: CASSYGETQYF. CDR3 bases: TGTGCCAGCAGTTACGGGGAGACCCAGTACTTC. The chain has TRBV6-6 and TRBJ2-5; no clear D gene. The V gene's germline CDR1 is MNHNY and CDR2 SVGAGI (reference sequence). The CDR3 is 11 amino acids. Trimming cost V 2 bases and J 5 bases, with 3 bases left between them.

This clonotype has only a few counts. The chain joins TRBV18 to TRBJ2-5; no reliable D call. The CDR3 covers 13 residues. Germline V gives CDR1 KGHSH, CDR2 LQKENI. V gave up 1 base and J gave up 4 bases, with 7 bases separating them. The CDR3 sequence is CASSPRQGETQYF. In nucleotides, the CDR3 is TGTGCCAGCTCACCACGGCAAGGAGAGACCCAGTACTTC.

This clonotype has just a few counts. V and J are TRBV20-1 and TRBJ2-7; D not resolved. The CDR3 runs 14 residues. V was trimmed by 0 bases and J by 2 bases, leaving 11 bases between them. CDR1 and CDR2 (germline): DFQATT, SNEGSKA (reference sequence). The CDR3 sequence: CSARDQLIPYEQYF. The CDR3 bases are TGCAGTGCTAGAGATCAACTAATTCCCTACGAGCAGTACTTC.

The V and J genes are TRBV6-1 and TRBJ1-1; D is uncertain. CDR1 MNHNS and CDR2 SASEGT come from the germline V gene. Trimming pared 7 bases from V and 5 bases from J, leaving 20 bases between. This CDR3 has 15 amino acids. The CDR3 nucleotides read TGTGCCAGCATAGACCCAAATTGGGTTGGGACTGAAGCTTTCTTT. This encodes CASIDPNWVGTEAFF.

The V call is TRBV6-6, the J call TRBJ2-3; TRBD2 matches 14 bases. The germline gives CDR1 MNHNY, CDR2 SVGAGI (reference sequence). V was pared by 2 bases and J by 8 bases, with 6 bases of the junction left unmatched. The CDR3 extends over 16 amino acids. The CDR3 coding sequence is TGTGCCAGCAGTTACCAGACTAGCGGGAGGGCTACTACGCAGTATTTT. Protein sequence: CASSYQTSGRATTQYF.

This clonotype was found a few times. A junction boundary mismatches the germline segment, possibly from a read error. The genes are TRBV2 and TRBJ2-7, with D perhaps TRBD1 or TRBD2 (6 bases each). CDR3 length: 11 amino acids. Germline V gene lookup returns CDR1 SNHLY and CDR2 FYNNEI. The DNA for the CDR3 is TGTGCCAGCAGCCGGGGGCAGGGAAGAGGCTTC. This gives the protein CASSRGQGRGF.

This clonotype was recorded a few times. This rearrangement joins TRBV5-1 to TRBJ2-1, with unresolved D. The CDR3 has 13 amino acids. The ends were cut back, 3 bases at V and 5 bases at J, with 9 bases in the middle. Germline V gene data show CDR1 as SGHRS and CDR2 as YFSETQ. CDR3 in amino acids: CASSSLRDNEQFF. Here the CDR3 DNA reads TGCGCCAGCAGCTCCTTACGAGACAATGAGCAGTTCTTC. The full variable domain, with the rest looked up from reference TRBV5-1 and TRBJ2-1, is KAGVTQTPRYLIKTRGQQVTLSCSPISGHRSVSWYQQTPGQGLQFLFEYFSETQRNKGNFPGRFSGRQFSNSRSEMNVSTLELGDSALYLCASSSLRDNEQFFGPGTRLTVL.

This chain links TRBV7-3 with TRBJ2-1; D is unclear. The CDR3 runs 15 residues. Germline assignment: CDR1 SGHTA and CDR2 FQGTGA. The V end lost 5 bases, the J end lost 2 bases, and 13 bases lay between the germline ends. The CDR3 spells CASSGSRIAYNEQFF. The CDR3 DNA sequence: TGTGCCAGCAGCGGCTCGAGAATTGCCTACAATGAGCAGTTCTTC.

The chain couples TRBV28 to TRBJ2-4; 16 nucleotides line up with TRBD2. Germline V gene data show CDR1 as MDHEN and CDR2 as SYDVKM. The CDR3 is made up of 17 amino acids. V trimming: 5 bases; J trimming: 8 bases; junction bases outside the gene matches: 9. CDR3 amino acids: CASSRGTSGRAGDIQYF. The CDR3 region has the DNA TGTGCCAGCAGTCGAGGGACTAGCGGGAGGGCCGGGGACATTCAGTACTTC.

This chain joins TRBV6-1 and TRBJ2-6, with TRBD1 as a possible D gene (6 bases). This CDR3 contains 18 residues. Between the trimmed V and J ends, which lost 4 bases and 0 bases, there was a span of 16 bases. Per the germline V gene, CDR1 is MNHNS and CDR2 is SASEGT. CDR3 residues: CASSGKQGIISGANVLTF. CDR3 nucleotides: TGTGCCAGCAGTGGAAAACAGGGTATTATCTCTGGGGCCAACGTCCTGACTTTC.

The chain employs TRBV6-2 or TRBV6-3 and TRBJ2-1; a weak D match, TRBD2 (6 bases). The V gene's germline CDR1 is MNHEY and CDR2 SVGEGT. The CDR3 has 14 residues. The V and J ends lost 5 bases and 3 bases respectively, with 11 bases between them. CDR3 sequence reads: CASSPRGDYNEQFF. DNA for the CDR3: TGTGCCAGCAGTCCCCGCGGGGACTACAATGAGCAGTTCTTC.

The DNA for the CDR3 is TGTGCCACCAGTGAAGTAGGGGGCGGAAGCACAGATACGCAGTATTTT. Residues: CATSEVGGGSTDTQYF. The chain is built from TRBV24-1 and TRBJ2-3, with 7 bases that match TRBD1. This CDR3 is built from 16 residues. V was clipped by 4 bases and J by 0 bases; unmatched bases: 6. Germline V gives CDR1 KGHDR, CDR2 SFDVKD.

In this sample, this clonotype turned up a few times. This sequence joins TRBV7-9 and TRBJ2-7; 7 positions match TRBD1. Per germline, CDR1 SEHNR and CDR2 FQNEAQ (reference sequence). The trim removed 4 bases at V and 0 bases at J, leaving 3 bases unmatched. This CDR3 spans 14 amino acids. The CDR3 is CASSSTGSSYEQYF. The CDR3 DNA is TGTGCCAGCAGCTCGACAGGGAGCTCCTACGAGCAGTACTTC.